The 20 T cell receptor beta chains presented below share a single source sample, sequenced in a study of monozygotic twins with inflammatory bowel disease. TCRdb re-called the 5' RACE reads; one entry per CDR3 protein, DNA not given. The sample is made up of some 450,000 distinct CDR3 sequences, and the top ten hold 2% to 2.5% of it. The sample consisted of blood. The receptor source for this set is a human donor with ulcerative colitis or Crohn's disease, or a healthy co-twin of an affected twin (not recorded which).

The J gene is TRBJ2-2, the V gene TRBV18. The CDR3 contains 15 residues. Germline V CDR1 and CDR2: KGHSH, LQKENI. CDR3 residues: CASSPKVSNTGELFF.

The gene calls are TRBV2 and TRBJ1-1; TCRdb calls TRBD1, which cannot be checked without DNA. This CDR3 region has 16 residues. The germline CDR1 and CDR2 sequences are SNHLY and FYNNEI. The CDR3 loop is CARDRGRRMMNTEAFF.

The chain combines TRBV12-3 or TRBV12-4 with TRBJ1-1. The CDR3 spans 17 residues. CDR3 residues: CASSPPRGGLRNTEAFF.

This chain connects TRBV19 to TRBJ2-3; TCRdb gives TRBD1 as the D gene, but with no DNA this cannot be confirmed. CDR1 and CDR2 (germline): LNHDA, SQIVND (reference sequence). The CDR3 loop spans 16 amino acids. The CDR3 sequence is CASSIAGRVISDTQYF. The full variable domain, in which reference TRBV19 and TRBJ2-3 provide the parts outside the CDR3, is DGGITQSPKYLFRKEGQNVTLSCEQNLNHDAMYWYRQDPGQGLRLIYYSQIVNDFQKGDIAEGYSVSREKKESFPLTVTSAQKNPTAFYLCASSIAGRVISDTQYFGPGTRLTVL.

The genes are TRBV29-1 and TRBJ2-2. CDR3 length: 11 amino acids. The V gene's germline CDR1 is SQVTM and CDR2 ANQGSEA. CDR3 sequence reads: CSVQEPGELFF.

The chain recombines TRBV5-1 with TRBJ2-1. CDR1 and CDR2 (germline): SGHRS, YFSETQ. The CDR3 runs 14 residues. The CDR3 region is CASRPTGPYNEQFF.

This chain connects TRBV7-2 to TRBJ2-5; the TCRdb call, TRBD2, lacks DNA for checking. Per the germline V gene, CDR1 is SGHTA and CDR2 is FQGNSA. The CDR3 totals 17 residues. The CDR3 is CASSLARLAGRQETQYF.

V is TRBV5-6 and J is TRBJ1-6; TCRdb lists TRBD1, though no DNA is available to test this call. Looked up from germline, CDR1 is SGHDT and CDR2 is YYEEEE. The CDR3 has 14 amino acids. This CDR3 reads CASSSGQGTSPLHF. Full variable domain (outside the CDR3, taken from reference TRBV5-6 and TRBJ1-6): DAGVTQSPTHLIKTRGQQVTLRCSPKSGHDTVSWYQQALGQGPQFIFQYYEEEERQRGNFPDRFSGHQFPNYSSELNVNALLLGDSALYLCASSSGQGTSPLHFGNGTRLTVT.

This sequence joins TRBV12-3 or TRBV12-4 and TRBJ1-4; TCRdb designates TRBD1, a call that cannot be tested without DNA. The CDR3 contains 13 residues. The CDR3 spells CASSYPDSHLKIF.

The chain's CDR3 is CASSHTGLSSYEQYF. This chain uses TRBV3-1 with TRBJ2-7; the D call from TCRdb, TRBD1, cannot be confirmed without DNA. The CDR3 is 15 residues long. Germline V lookup: CDR1 LGHDT, CDR2 YNNKEL (reference sequence).

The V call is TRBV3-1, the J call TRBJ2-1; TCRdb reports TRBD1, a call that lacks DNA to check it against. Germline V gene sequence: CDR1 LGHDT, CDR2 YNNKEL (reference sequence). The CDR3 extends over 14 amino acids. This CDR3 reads CASSQGTGGYEQFF.

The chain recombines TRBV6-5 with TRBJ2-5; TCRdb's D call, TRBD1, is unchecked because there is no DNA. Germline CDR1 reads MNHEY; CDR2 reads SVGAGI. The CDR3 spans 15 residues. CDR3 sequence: CASSYSARGQETQYF.

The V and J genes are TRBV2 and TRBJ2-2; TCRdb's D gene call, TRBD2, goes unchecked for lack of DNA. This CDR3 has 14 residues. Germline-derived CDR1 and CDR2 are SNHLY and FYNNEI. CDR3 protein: CASSEIAGEGELFF.

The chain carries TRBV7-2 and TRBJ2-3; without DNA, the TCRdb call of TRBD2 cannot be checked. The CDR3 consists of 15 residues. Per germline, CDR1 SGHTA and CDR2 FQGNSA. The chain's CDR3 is CASSPWTSGGDTQYF.

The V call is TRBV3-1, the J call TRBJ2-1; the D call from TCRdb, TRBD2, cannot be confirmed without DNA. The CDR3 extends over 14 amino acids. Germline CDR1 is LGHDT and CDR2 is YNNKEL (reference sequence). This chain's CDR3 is CASSRQSLVYEQFF.

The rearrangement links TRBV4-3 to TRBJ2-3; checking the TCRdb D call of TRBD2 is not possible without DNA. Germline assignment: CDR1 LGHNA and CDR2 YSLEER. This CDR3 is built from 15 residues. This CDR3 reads CASSLLGGSADTQYF.

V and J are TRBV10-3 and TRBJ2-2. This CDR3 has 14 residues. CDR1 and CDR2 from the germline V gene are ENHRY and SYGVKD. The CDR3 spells CAISELLNTGELFF.

CDR3 sequence: CASSPSGGPLYGYTF. The chain couples TRBV7-3 to TRBJ1-2; TCRdb indicates TRBD1, and absent DNA this call remains unverified. There are 15 residues in the CDR3. The germline V gene encodes CDR1 SGHTA and CDR2 FQGTGA.

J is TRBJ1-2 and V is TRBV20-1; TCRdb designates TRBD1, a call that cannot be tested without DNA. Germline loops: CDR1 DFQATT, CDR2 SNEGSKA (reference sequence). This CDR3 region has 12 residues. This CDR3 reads CSADAGVYGYTF.

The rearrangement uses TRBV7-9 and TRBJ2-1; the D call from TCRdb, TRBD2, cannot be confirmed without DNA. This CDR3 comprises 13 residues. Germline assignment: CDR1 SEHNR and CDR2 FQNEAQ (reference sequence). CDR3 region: CASSLASTGEQFF.